This T cell receptor beta chain was obtained from a study of blood T cell repertoires in COVID-19. Study details: The United States, Italy and Spain provided the acute and convalescent COVID-19 samples. PBMCs, B-cell-depleted T cells, or T cells provided the cDNA or gDNA that made up the material.

Authors' processing steps: Cell counts per sample came from amplifying reference gene primers. Sequencing used immunoSEQ multiplex PCR; TCRdb keeps in-frame clones, though not all of them. The D gene and trimming were derived from the DNA, and the V and J assignments and clone size from that table. The data show approximately 70,000 clones, 88% seen once. V shed 7 bases, J shed 2 bases, and the junction held 4 bases outside the gene matches. Germline CDR1 and CDR2: SNHLY and FYNNEI. The CDR3 extends over 15 amino acids. Sequencing was done on a sample of peripheral blood. The chain employs TRBV2 and TRBJ1-4; TRBD1 agrees at 10 bases. The clonotype originates from a human donor in a cohort sampled during active COVID-19. For the CDR3, the DNA is TGTGCCAGCAAGGACAGGGGGAGGACTAATGAAAAACTGTTTTTT. It is translated as CASKDRGRTNEKLFF.